These 12 T cell receptor beta chains share one sample of origin, sequenced in a study of blood T cell repertoires in COVID-19. Repertoires were generated with immunoSEQ multiplex PCR, while TCRdb's copy carries only in-frame clones and drops some. The sample lists some 200,000 clones, roughly 80% occurring once. Source material: peripheral blood. These receptors came from a woman older than 75 with COVID-19, enrolled during active disease.

The chain is built from TRBV19 and TRBJ2-5, with D perhaps TRBD1 (6 bases). CDR1 and CDR2 from the germline V gene are LNHDA and SQIVND (reference sequence). This CDR3 has 13 amino acids. Trimming removed 10 bases at V and 5 bases at J, with 17 bases between. The CDR3 DNA reads as TGTGCCACCTCCAGGGGCGCGAGGGAGACCCAGTACTTC. Protein: CATSRGARETQYF.

The chain is built from TRBV28 and TRBJ2-7; TRBD1 matches at 8 bases. Germline CDR1 reads MDHEN; CDR2 reads SYDVKM. The CDR3 is 11 amino acids. V shed 10 bases, J shed 6 bases, and the junction held 5 bases outside the gene matches. The CDR3 DNA sequence: TGTGCCATCAGGGGGCAGGGCGAGCAGTACGTC. Its protein product is CAIRGQGEQYV.

The chain links TRBV10-3 to TRBJ1-1, with 8 bases matching TRBD1. The V and J ends lost 4 bases and 2 bases, in that order; junction bases with no gene match: 3. Germline V gene lookup returns CDR1 ENHRY and CDR2 SYGVKD. This CDR3 comprises 14 residues. The CDR3 sequence: CAISAGTGNTEAFF. The CDR3 DNA is TGTGCCATCAGTGCCGGGACAGGCAACACTGAAGCTTTCTTT.

V gene TRBV19 combines with J gene TRBJ1-5; D not certain. V gave up 3 bases and J gave up 2 bases, with 8 bases separating them. The CDR3 sequence is 14 residues long. CDR1 and CDR2 (germline): LNHDA, SQIVND (reference sequence). CDR3 region: CASSIIDGNQPQHF. The CDR3 DNA is TGTGCCAGTAGTATCATAGATGGCAATCAGCCCCAGCATTTT.

The genes are TRBV19 and TRBJ1-1; D is unresolved. V was clipped by 4 bases and J by 2 bases, with 14 bases between them. The length of the CDR3 is 15 residues. Per the germline V gene, CDR1 is LNHDA and CDR2 is SQIVND (reference sequence). The CDR3 region is CASSTVLGGNTEAFF. The CDR3 DNA follows: TGTGCCAGTAGTACGGTCCTAGGTGGCAACACTGAAGCTTTCTTT. Looking up the rest from reference TRBV19 and TRBJ1-1 gives the full variable domain: DGGITQSPKYLFRKEGQNVTLSCEQNLNHDAMYWYRQDPGQGLRLIYYSQIVNDFQKGDIAEGYSVSREKKESFPLTVTSAQKNPTAFYLCASSTVLGGNTEAFFGQGTRLTVV.

The genes are TRBV6-5 and TRBJ2-7; D gene uncertain. Germline values: CDR1 MNHEY, CDR2 SVGAGI. V dropped 0 bases and J dropped 1 base, with 10 bases sitting between them. CDR3 size: 15 residues. CDR3 loop: CASSYSARLSYEQYF. Written as DNA, the CDR3 is TGTGCCAGCAGTTACTCGGCCAGACTTTCCTACGAGCAGTACTTC.

The chain uses TRBV5-1 and TRBJ2-1; 7 bases line up with TRBD2. Trimming removed 4 bases from V and 8 bases from J; junction bases left unmatched: 12. CDR3 size: 15 residues. Germline V gene lookup returns CDR1 SGHRS and CDR2 YFSETQ. CDR3 DNA: TGCGCCAGCAGCACCCCAGCAGGGAGGGGCGATGAGCAGTTCTTC. Translating it yields CASSTPAGRGDEQFF.

This chain joins TRBV5-1 and TRBJ2-2; D ambiguous. CDR3 length: 14 amino acids. Germline lookup yields CDR1 SGHRS and CDR2 YFSETQ. With 4 bases removed from V and 1 base from J, the gap between germline ends came to 8 bases. The CDR3 protein is CASSTPENTGELFF. Here the CDR3 DNA reads TGCGCCAGCAGCACTCCCGAGAACACCGGGGAGCTGTTTTTT.

The chain combines TRBV10-2 with TRBJ1-6; 9 positions match TRBD1. CDR3 length equals 15 residues. Looked up from germline, CDR1 is WSHSY and CDR2 is SAAADI. V was pared by 3 bases and J by 6 bases, with 3 bases of the junction left unmatched. In nucleotides, the CDR3 is TGCGCCAGCAGTGAAATGGGACAGGGTAATTCACCCCTCCACTTT. Its protein is CASSEMGQGNSPLHF.

The CDR3 is CASSTLQGGGNYGYTF. CDR3 nucleotide sequence: TGTGCCAGTAGTACTTTACAGGGTGGTGGTAACTATGGCTACACCTTC. The chain links TRBV19 to TRBJ1-2, with D perhaps TRBD1 (6 bases). Germline V gene lookup returns CDR1 LNHDA and CDR2 SQIVND (reference sequence). Trimming took off 4 bases at V and 1 base at J, with 16 bases between the two ends. This CDR3 has 16 residues.

The rearrangement joins TRBV16 to TRBJ1-4; D uncertain. Trimming took 4 bases from V and 10 from J, leaving 13 bases between them. The CDR3 contains 13 residues. Germline V CDR1 and CDR2: KGHSY, FQNENV. CDR3 in amino acids: CASSLDTAGKLFF. The CDR3 DNA reads TGTGCCAGCAGCCTAGACACAGCCGGAAAACTGTTTTTT.

The CDR3 spells CSASPQDEAFF. DNA for the CDR3: TGCAGTGCTAGCCCACAGGACGAAGCTTTCTTT. The chain carries TRBV20-1 and TRBJ1-1; D is perhaps TRBD1 (5 bases). This CDR3 spans 11 amino acids. The V gene lost 3 bases and the J gene lost 8 bases, with 10 bases spanning the gap. Germline CDR1 reads DFQATT; CDR2 reads SNEGSKA (reference sequence).